This passage covers 5 T cell receptor beta chains from one sample sequenced in a study of blood T cells in healthy people across ages. Then a second PCR, running roughly 7 to 12 cycles, was carried out with a sample-barcoded 5' primer and a J-beta primer mix. In TCRdb, the 5' RACE reads were re-called with MiXCR into one record per CDR3 protein. This sample carries 1,300,000 or so distinct CDR3 sequences, 59% of them seen once, and the ten largest clones take more than 6%. The sample taken for sequencing was blood. Receptor source: a man aged 18 to 30 in good health.

This clonotype was detected only a few times. The gene calls are TRBV29-1 and TRBJ2-7; TRBD2 matches 8 bases. Trimming cost V 4 bases and J 4 bases; bases outside gene matches: 6. In germline, CDR1 is SQVTM, CDR2 ANQGSEA. The CDR3 extends over 13 amino acids. The CDR3 DNA sequence: TGCAGCGTTGGCGGTAGCGGGACGTACGAGCAGTACTTC. Its protein is CSVGGSGTYEQYF.

The chain has TRBV3-1 and TRBJ1-1; no clear D gene. The CDR3 loop spans 12 amino acids. V lost 1 base to trimming and J lost 9 bases, with 9 bases between them. Germline V lookup: CDR1 LGHDT, CDR2 YNNKEL (reference sequence). The CDR3 sequence: CASSQGRNKAFF. Here the CDR3 DNA reads TGTGCCAGCAGCCAAGGCAGGAATAAAGCTTTCTTT.

This clonotype was counted between two and nine times. The chain couples TRBV7-2 to TRBJ2-1; TRBD2 agrees at 10 bases. The CDR3 spans 18 residues. CDR1 and CDR2 from the germline V gene are SGHTA and FQGNSA. The J segment lost 3 bases and the V segment lost 4 bases, leaving 12 bases of the junction unmatched. The chain's CDR3 is CASSSQSLAGVRYNEQFF. For the CDR3, the DNA is TGTGCCAGCAGCTCCCAAAGTCTAGCGGGAGTACGCTACAATGAGCAGTTCTTC.

CDR3 sequence (DNA): TGCAGCGTTGGGGTTAGGAGCTCCTACGAGCAGTACTTC. It codes for CSVGVRSSYEQYF. The J gene is TRBJ2-7, the V gene TRBV29-1; no firm D call. Trimming took off 4 bases at V and 0 bases at J, with 10 bases between the two ends. Per germline, CDR1 SQVTM and CDR2 ANQGSEA. The CDR3 is 13 residues long.

This clonotype was seen only once. This chain links TRBV3-1 with TRBJ2-1, with a possible D match to TRBD1 (6 bases). The V gene's germline CDR1 is LGHDT and CDR2 YNNKEL (reference sequence). V lost 7 bases and J 6 bases, leaving 13 bases between the germline ends. This CDR3 spans 13 amino acids. CDR3 amino acids: CASKGQGTNEQFF. The CDR3 coding sequence is TGTGCCAGCAAAGGCCAGGGGACCAATGAGCAGTTCTTC.